The clone carrying this T cell receptor beta chain appeared a few times. These data belong to a study of cytomegalovirus exposure and HLA in healthy donors. This CDR3 is built from 18 residues. The germline V gene encodes CDR1 MNHNS and CDR2 SASEGT. V trimming: 0 bases; J trimming: 4 bases; junction bases outside the gene matches: 7. The PCR made use of 60 Vbeta and 13 Jbeta primers. TCRdb keeps only in-frame clones here, not all; method: immunoSEQ multiplex PCR. The data show about 160,000 clones, roughly four fifths seen once. The TCR was taken from a woman aged 40 to 50 in good health and CMV-seronegative. The sequenced sample consisted of PBMCs. The V and J genes are TRBV6-1 and TRBJ2-6; 9 bases are shared with TRBD1. The CDR3 loop is CASSEADRGLYGANVLTF. In DNA form, the CDR3 reads TGTGCCAGCAGTGAAGCAGACAGGGGGTTGTACGGGGCCAACGTCCTGACTTTC.